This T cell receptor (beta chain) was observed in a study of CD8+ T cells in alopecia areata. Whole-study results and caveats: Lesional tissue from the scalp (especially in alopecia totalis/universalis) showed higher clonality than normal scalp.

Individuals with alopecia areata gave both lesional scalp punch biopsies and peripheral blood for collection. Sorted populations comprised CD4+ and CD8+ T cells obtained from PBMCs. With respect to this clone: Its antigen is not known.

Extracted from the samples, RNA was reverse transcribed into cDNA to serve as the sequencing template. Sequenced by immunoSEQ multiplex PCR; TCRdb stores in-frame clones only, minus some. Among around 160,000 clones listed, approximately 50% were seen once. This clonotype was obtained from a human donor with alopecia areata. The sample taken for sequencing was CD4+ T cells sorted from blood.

The CDR3 DNA is TGTGCCAGCAGCTCGAGATCAGGTTCAACGGGGAGTGAGCAGTTCTTC. Encoded protein: CASSSRSGSTGSEQFF. The chain couples TRBV9 to TRBJ2-1; perhaps TRBD2 as D (5 bases). Germline CDR1 SGDLS, CDR2 YYNGEE. The CDR3 is 16 amino acids. Trimming took off 4 bases at V and 9 bases at J, with 23 bases between the two ends.